This T cell receptor (beta chain) is drawn from a study of blood T cell repertoires in COVID-19. Study as a whole: T cells, B-cell-depleted T cells, or PBMCs supplied cDNA or gDNA.

In the authors' methods: By means of reference gene primer amplification, nucleated cell counts were estimated. Measured with immunoSEQ multiplex PCR; TCRdb has only the in-frame clones, and not every one. From that table come the V and J calls and clone size; the DNA was used to work out D and trimming. This repertoire shows about 150,000 clones, more than 70% found once; its top ten account for 2.5% to 3%. This CDR3 comprises 16 residues. CDR1 and CDR2 (germline): SGHNT, YYREEE (reference sequence). V lost 4 bases, J lost 7 bases, and 13 bases stayed unmatched. The V gene is TRBV5-4, the J gene TRBJ2-3; TRBD2 agrees at 9 bases. The source of this sequence is a man aged 55 to 70 with acute or convalescent COVID-19. Sequenced sample: peripheral blood. CDR3 protein: CASSTGLAITPNTQYF. In DNA, the CDR3 is TGTGCCAGCAGCACGGGACTAGCAATAACCCCGAATACGCAGTATTTT.